The 15 T cell receptor beta chains listed next were all sequenced from one sample in a study of cytomegalovirus exposure and HLA in healthy donors. It was with 60 Vbeta and 13 Jbeta primers that the PCR ran. Sequencing used immunoSEQ multiplex PCR; TCRdb keeps in-frame clones, though not all of them. The sample yields around 130,000 clones, 83% seen once. The sequenced material came from PBMCs. Receptors originate from a girl aged 2 to 9 in good health and CMV-seronegative.

CDR3 residues: CASSPTGLDTQYF. As DNA, the CDR3 is TGTGCCAGCAGCCCTACAGGGCTCGATACGCAGTATTTT. J is TRBJ2-3 and V is TRBV11-3, with a possible D match to TRBD1 (6 bases). Germline V gene lookup returns CDR1 SGHNT and CDR2 YENEEA. The CDR3 contains 13 residues. Trimming stripped 5 bases from V and 6 bases from J, with 12 bases between. The full variable domain, completed using reference TRBV11-3 and TRBJ2-3, is EAGVVQSPRYKIIEKKQPVAFWCNPISGHNTLYWYLQNLGQGPELLIRYENEEAVDDSQLPKDRFSAERLKGVDSTLKIQPAELGDSAVYLCASSPTGLDTQYFGPGTRLTVL.

The chain uses TRBV9 and TRBJ2-3; D is ambiguous. The germline CDR1 and CDR2 sequences are SGDLS and YYNGEE. The CDR3 length is 16 residues. V dropped 0 bases and J dropped 0 bases, with 11 bases sitting between them. The CDR3 region has the DNA TGTGCCAGCAGCGTAGAAGAGAACGAGAGCACAGATACGCAGTATTTT. It is translated as CASSVEENESTDTQYF.

This chain joins TRBV4-2 and TRBJ1-1, with TRBD1 as a possible D gene (5 bases). The germline V and J ends were trimmed by 4 bases and 0 bases, with 21 bases remaining between them. Germline CDR1 reads LGHNA; CDR2 reads YNFKEQ. CDR3 length: 18 residues. CDR3 nucleotide sequence: TGTGCCAGCAGCCCCGGGGGTGGGGGACGGAGAGTGAACACTGAAGCTTTCTTT. Protein product: CASSPGGGGRRVNTEAFF.

The J gene is TRBJ1-2, the V gene TRBV5-4, with 9 bases identical to TRBD1. The CDR3 has 15 amino acids. Germline V CDR1 and CDR2: SGHNT, YYREEE (reference sequence). The junction had 8 bases not matched to a gene; V was cut back by 4 bases and J by 4 bases. The CDR3 bases are TGTGCCAGCAGCCCTAGCCTGGACAGGGGCTATGGCTACACCTTC. It encodes CASSPSLDRGYGYTF.

This clone was recorded once. The rearrangement links TRBV14 to TRBJ2-1, with 13 positions matching TRBD2. With 4 bases clipped from V and 8 bases from J, the junction kept 8 bases outside the gene matches. Germline V lookup: CDR1 SGHDN, CDR2 FVKESK. CDR3 size: 16 residues. The DNA of the CDR3 is TGTGCCAGCAGCCTCCGACTAGCGGGGGGTGGGGATGAGCAGTTCTTC. Translation: CASSLRLAGGGDEQFF.

V gene TRBV2 combines with J gene TRBJ2-7; TRBD2 matches at 7 bases. V trimming: 5 bases; J trimming: 3 bases; junction bases outside the gene matches: 7. Germline values: CDR1 SNHLY, CDR2 FYNNEI. The CDR3 is 14 amino acids. The CDR3 sequence: CASSPFGGDYEQYF. CDR3 in DNA: TGTGCCAGCAGTCCCTTTGGGGGGGACTACGAGCAGTACTTC.

The CDR3 bases are TGTGCCAGCAGCTTACCCACTAGTGTGGAGCAGTACTTC. Translation: CASSLPTSVEQYF. The rearrangement joins TRBV7-2 to TRBJ2-7; maybe TRBD2 (5 bases). Germline V gives CDR1 SGHTA, CDR2 FQGNSA. V lost 2 bases and J 7 bases, leaving 12 bases between the germline ends. There are 13 residues in the CDR3.

This sequence joins TRBV19 and TRBJ1-1; D ambiguous. With 0 bases removed from V and 11 bases from J, the gap between germline ends came to 13 bases. CDR1 and CDR2 (germline): LNHDA, SQIVND (reference sequence). This CDR3 spans 13 amino acids. The CDR3 DNA reads as TGTGCCAGTAGTATAGATCGAGGAGGGCTGGCTTTCTTT. This translates into CASSIDRGGLAFF.

The chain links TRBV7-9 to TRBJ2-7; the D gene is possibly TRBD1 (6 bases). The CDR3 sequence is 15 residues long. Deletions cut 5 bases from V and 2 bases from J, with 16 bases between. Looked up from germline, CDR1 is SEHNR and CDR2 is FQNEAQ (reference sequence). CDR3 DNA: TGTGCCAGCAGCCCCGAGGACAGTTATACCTACGAGCAGTACTTC. It yields the protein CASSPEDSYTYEQYF.

Concerning this clone itself: The junction shows a germline mismatch at one end, possibly a read error. V is TRBV6-4 and J is TRBJ2-1; D remains unclear. CDR3 length: 13 amino acids. Germline CDR1 is MRHNA and CDR2 is SNTAGT. The DNA of the CDR3 is TGTGCCAGCAGTATCGGGTCCTTCAATGAGCAGTTCTTC. This codes for CASSIGSFNEQFF.

The chain recombines TRBV27 with TRBJ1-4; D not certain. V was clipped by 5 bases and J by 7 bases, with 14 bases between them. This CDR3 is 14 amino acids long. From germline, CDR1 is MNHEY and CDR2 SMNVEV (reference sequence). The CDR3 sequence is CASSPETYPEKLFF. In DNA form, the CDR3 reads TGTGCCAGCAGTCCTGAGACATATCCTGAAAAACTGTTTTTT.

The chain combines TRBV15 with TRBJ2-1, with TRBD2 matching over 13 bases. CDR1 is LNHNV and CDR2 is YYDKDF in the germline V gene (reference sequence). This CDR3 spans 16 amino acids. V lost 6 bases, J lost 3 bases, and 5 bases stayed unmatched. CDR3 nucleotides: TGTGCCACCAGTAATGGGACTAGCGGGGTCTACAATGAGCAGTTCTTC. Translation gives CATSNGTSGVYNEQFF.

The V and J genes are TRBV9 and TRBJ2-2; maybe TRBD1 (5 bases). With 0 bases removed from V and 5 bases from J, the gap between germline ends came to 17 bases. This CDR3 comprises 17 residues. Germline CDR1 reads SGDLS; CDR2 reads YYNGEE. In DNA form, the CDR3 reads TGTGCCAGCAGCGTAGGGGGCCCGCTAGACGGGACCGGGGAGCTGTTTTTT. Its protein is CASSVGGPLDGTGELFF.

The chain uses TRBV11-2 and TRBJ1-4; D possibly corresponds to TRBD1 (6 bases). Germline V gene lookup returns CDR1 SGHAT and CDR2 FQNNGV. Trimming left V 5 bases short and J 8 bases short, with 21 bases between. This CDR3 is built from 16 residues. CDR3 in amino acids: CASSLNPGAVVEKLFF. The DNA for the CDR3 is TGTGCCAGCAGCCTTAACCCAGGGGCGGTTGTCGAAAAACTGTTTTTT. Filled out from reference TRBV11-2 and TRBJ1-4, the complete variable domain reads EAGVAQSPRYKIIEKRQSVAFWCNPISGHATLYWYQQILGQGPKLLIQFQNNGVVDDSQLPKDRFSAERLKGVDSTLKIQPAKLEDSAVYLCASSLNPGAVVEKLFFGSGTQLSVL.

This clone was seen only a few times. V usage is TRBV10-3 and J usage is TRBJ2-5; D gene ambiguous. The germline V gene has CDR1 ENHRY and CDR2 SYGVKD. Between the trimmed V and J ends, which lost 1 base and 2 bases, there was a span of 11 bases. CDR3 size: 15 residues. Written as DNA, the CDR3 is TGTGCCATCAGTGAGTTGGAGCCGCCACAAGAGACCCAGTACTTC. As protein: CAISELEPPQETQYF.